The clone carrying this TCR beta chain was seen only once. This record comes from a study of blood T cell repertoires in COVID-19. CDR1 MNHEY and CDR2 SMNVEV come from the germline V gene (reference sequence). The CDR3 has 14 amino acids. Between the trimmed V and J ends, which lost 2 bases and 7 bases, there was a span of 9 bases. Sequencing used immunoSEQ multiplex PCR; TCRdb keeps in-frame clones, though not all of them. Counted here are fewer than 350,000 clones, 85% occurring once; the ten biggest clones make up roughly 2.7%. The receptor was isolated from a woman aged 45-60 years who had recovered from COVID-19. The chain employs TRBV27 and TRBJ1-6, with a weak D call TRBD1 (5 bases). Sample: PBMCs or T cells enriched from blood (not recorded which). The CDR3 region has the DNA TGTGCCAGCAGTTTAAACAGGAACAATTCACCCCTCCACTTT. It yields the protein CASSLNRNNSPLHF.